These T cell receptor beta chains were read from a single sample in a study of response to subunit inactivated influenza vaccine. Each CDR3 protein is one row after TCRdb ran MiXCR on the RT-PCR reads. The data show about 540,000 distinct CDR3 sequences, 14% seen once. Specimen: PBMCs from blood, collected 11 to 12 days after vaccination. The receptors were gathered from a man in his fifties who received an inactivated influenza vaccine. Each CDR3 is given with its conserved first and last residue. The D gene is left open where the match is weak. Clone size is not always given. Where it is, it says once, few, many or a class for expanded clones.

d_call	v_call	clone_size	j_call	cdr3_nt	cdr3_aa
TRBD2	TRBV9	.	TRBJ2-3	TGTGCCAGCAGCGGACTAGCGGGAGGCCCTTTGGATACGCAGTATTTT	CASSGLAGGPLDTQYF
TRBD2	TRBV29-1	.	TRBJ2-3	TGCAGCGCCTCTGGCAGCGGGGGGGGAGATACGCAGTATTTT	CSASGSGGGDTQYF
.	TRBV6-2/TRBV6-3	.	TRBJ2-2	TGTGCCAGCAGTAATCAGGGCGGGGAGCTGTTTTTT	CASSNQGGELFF
.	TRBV29-1	.	TRBJ2-5	TGCAGCGTACAGGGAATTCAGGTGGAGACCCAGTACTTC	CSVQGIQVETQYF
.	TRBV27	.	TRBJ2-1	TGTGCCAGCAGTTTATCGTACGGGGGCTCCTACAATGAGCAGTTCTTC	CASSLSYGGSYNEQFF
.	TRBV25-1	.	TRBJ2-1	TGTGCCAGCAGTGATGGGGGGGGCTGGAACAATGAGCAGTTCTTC	CASSDGGGWNNEQFF
.	TRBV20-1	.	TRBJ2-1	TGCAGTGCTAGGGGGGACGTTGAGCAGTTCTTC	CSARGDVEQFF
.	TRBV29-1	.	TRBJ1-1	TGCAGCGTTGAAGTCTACAGGGACACTGAAGCTTTCTTT	CSVEVYRDTEAFF
.	TRBV12-3/TRBV12-4	few	TRBJ1-1	TGTGCCAGCAGCCCTTACCTTAACACTGAAGCTTTCTTT	CASSPYLNTEAFF
.	TRBV6-5	few	TRBJ2-5	TGTGCCAGCAGTTCGCCGCGGTCGGCAGAGACCCAGTACTTC	CASSSPRSAETQYF
.	TRBV11-2	few	TRBJ2-5	TGTGCCAGCAGCTTAGAAAGCAATAAACGGGGGGCCCAGACCCAGTACTTC	CASSLESNKRGAQTQYF
.	TRBV7-2	few	TRBJ1-6	TGTGCCAGCAGCTTAAGGGGGAGTTATAATTCACCCCTCCACTTT	CASSLRGSYNSPLHF
.	TRBV10-3	.	TRBJ1-1	TGTGCCATCAGCCGGGACATGAACACTGAAGCTTTCTTT	CAISRDMNTEAFF
TRBD2	TRBV6-1	few	TRBJ2-3	TGTGCCAGCAGTGCCGTGTCAGCGGGGGGCATGGATACGCAGTATTTT	CASSAVSAGGMDTQYF
.	TRBV11-2	.	TRBJ2-7	TGTGCCAGCAGCGGCTATACGGCCTCCTACGAGCAGTACTTC	CASSGYTASYEQYF
TRBD1	TRBV2	few	TRBJ2-5	TGTGCCAGCAAGGGACAGATCCAAGAGACCCAGTACTTC	CASKGQIQETQYF
.	TRBV7-6	.	TRBJ2-5	TGTGCCAGCAGCTTAGCGCTGCAGGGCGGAGAGACCCAGTACTTC	CASSLALQGGETQYF
.	TRBV10-2	.	TRBJ2-5	TGCGCCAGCTCTATGGAAAAGGACGGGAGATTCCAAGAGACCCAGTACTTC	CASSMEKDGRFQETQYF
TRBD2	TRBV20-1	.	TRBJ2-7	TGCAGTGCCGGGACTAGCGGGAGAGATGACGAGCAGTACTTC	CSAGTSGRDDEQYF
TRBD2	TRBV7-2	few	TRBJ2-1	TGTGCCAGCAGCCAGATAGCGGGAGGGCCTTTTGAGCAGTTCTTC	CASSQIAGGPFEQFF
TRBD2	TRBV7-9	.	TRBJ2-5	TGTGCCAGCACCTTATCGACTAGCCAGGAGACCCAGTACTTC	CASTLSTSQETQYF
TRBD2	TRBV11-2	.	TRBJ2-5	TGTGCCAGCAGCGAAGGGACTAGCTGGAGGGAGACCCAGTACTTC	CASSEGTSWRETQYF
TRBD2	TRBV6-2/TRBV6-3	.	TRBJ2-7	TGTGCCAGCATTCCTCGGGGAGCGGGATCCTCCTACGAGCAGTACTTC	CASIPRGAGSSYEQYF
TRBD2	TRBV4-3	.	TRBJ2-5	TGCGCCAGCAGCCAAGATGGGGTGCGGGGGGAGACCCAGTACTTC	CASSQDGVRGETQYF
TRBD1	TRBV9	.	TRBJ2-1	TGTGCCAGCAGCGTAGGGACAGGGGGTATCTCCTACAATGAGCAGTTCTTC	CASSVGTGGISYNEQFF